This T cell receptor (beta chain) appears in the sequencing data of a study of post-analysis software for immune sequencing data. Findings and caveats of the study: Patients used several TRBV segments, including TRBV5-6, TRBV5-1 and TRBV20-1, more often than controls.

Libraries were made from TCR beta cDNA, and they carried unique molecular identifiers. T cells numbering roughly 0.9 to 10 million yielded cDNA molecules that totaled about 500,000. TCRdb re-derived calls from the PCR reads in MiXCR, one entry per CDR3 protein. Among approximately 690,000 distinct CDR3 sequences, roughly three fifths were seen once, and the ten largest hold approximately 10%. The sample holds a few counts of this clonotype. Its antigen is currently unknown. V was trimmed by 0 bases and J by 3 bases, leaving 8 bases between them. The CDR3 is 14 amino acids. CDR1 MNHEY and CDR2 SVGAGI come from the germline V gene.

V and J are TRBV6-5 and TRBJ1-2; D is ambiguous. The sample consisted of blood. The clonotype was recovered from a girl aged 2 to 9 with multiple sclerosis. The CDR3 protein is CASSYSTLDYGYTF. The DNA for the CDR3 is TGTGCCAGCAGTTACTCGACACTGGACTATGGCTACACCTTC.